This T cell receptor beta chain derives from a study of T cell responses to AZD1222 COVID-19 vaccine. The J segment lost 6 bases and the V segment lost 4 bases, leaving 8 bases of the junction unmatched. The CDR3 loop spans 16 amino acids. Germline CDR1 and CDR2: SGHTA and FQGNSA. Generated by immunoSEQ multiplex PCR, the TCRdb table keeps only in-frame clones and is missing some. This repertoire shows fewer than 150,000 clones, around 88% found once; its top ten account for roughly 6.7%. In regard to this clone: Its specificity is not known.

Overall study results and limits: Repertoire sampling happened only post peak T cell response. Researchers report vaccine-associated CD4 TCRs spanning spike, with dominance at 160-218 and 743-854. The donor group comprised mostly white British people and more females; the analysis possibly underestimated clonal diversity.

Sequenced material: peripheral blood, taken 28 days after the second AZD1222 dose. This TCR was recovered from an adult who received the AZD1222 COVID-19 vaccine. The chain uses TRBV7-2 and TRBJ2-5, with TRBD2 identical over 13 bases. Here the CDR3 DNA reads TGTGCCAGCAGCTCCGGGACTAGCGGGGTTTTAAAGACCCAGTACTTC. It codes for CASSSGTSGVLKTQYF.